This TCR beta chain was retrieved from a study of blood T cell repertoires in COVID-19. Looked up from germline, CDR1 is MNHNS and CDR2 is SASEGT. The CDR3 covers 15 residues. Between the trimmed V and J ends, which lost 1 base and 0 bases, there was a span of 7 bases. Using immunoSEQ multiplex PCR, the repertoire was profiled, and TCRdb retains in-frame clones only, with some absent. The table includes 400,000 to 450,000 clones, roughly 89% detected once. The chain uses TRBV6-1 and TRBJ2-1, with unresolved D. Sequenced input: peripheral blood. The TCR was taken from a man between 18 and 35 years old with COVID-19, enrolled during active disease. The CDR3 bases are TGTGCCAGCAGTGAAGACCCGAGCTCCTACAATGAGCAGTTCTTC. Translating gives CASSEDPSSYNEQFF.